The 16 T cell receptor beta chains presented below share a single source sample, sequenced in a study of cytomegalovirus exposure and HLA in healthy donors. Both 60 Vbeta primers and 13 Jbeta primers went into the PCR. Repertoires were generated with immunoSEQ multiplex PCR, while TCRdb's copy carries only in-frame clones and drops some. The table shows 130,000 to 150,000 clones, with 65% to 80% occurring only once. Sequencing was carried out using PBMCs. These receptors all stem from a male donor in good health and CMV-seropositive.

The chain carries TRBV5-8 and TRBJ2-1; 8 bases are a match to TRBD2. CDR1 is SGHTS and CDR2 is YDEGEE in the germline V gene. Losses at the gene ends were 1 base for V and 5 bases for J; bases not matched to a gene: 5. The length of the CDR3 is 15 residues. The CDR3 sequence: CASSLNGGVNNEQFF. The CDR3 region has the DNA TGTGCCAGCAGCTTGAACGGGGGGGTGAACAATGAGCAGTTCTTC.

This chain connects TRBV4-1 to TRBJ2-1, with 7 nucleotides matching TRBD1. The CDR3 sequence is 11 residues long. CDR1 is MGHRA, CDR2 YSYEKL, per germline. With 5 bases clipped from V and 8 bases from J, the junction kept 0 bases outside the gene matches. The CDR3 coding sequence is TGCGCCAGCAGCACAGGGGATGAGCAGTTCTTC. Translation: CASSTGDEQFF.

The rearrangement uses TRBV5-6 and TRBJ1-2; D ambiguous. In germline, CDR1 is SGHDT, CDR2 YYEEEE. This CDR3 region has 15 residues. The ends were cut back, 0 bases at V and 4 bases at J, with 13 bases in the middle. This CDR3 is CASSLERRPSYGYTF. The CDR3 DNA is TGTGCCAGCAGCTTGGAGCGGAGACCATCCTATGGCTACACCTTC. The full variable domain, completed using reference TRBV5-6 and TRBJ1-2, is DAGVTQSPTHLIKTRGQQVTLRCSPKSGHDTVSWYQQALGQGPQFIFQYYEEEERQRGNFPDRFSGHQFPNYSSELNVNALLLGDSALYLCASSLERRPSYGYTFGSGTRLTVV.

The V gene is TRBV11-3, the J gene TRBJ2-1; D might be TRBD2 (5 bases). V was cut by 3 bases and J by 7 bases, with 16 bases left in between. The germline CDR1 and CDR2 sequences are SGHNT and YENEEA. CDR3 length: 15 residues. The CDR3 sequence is CASSFADGGRNEQFF. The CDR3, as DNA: TGTGCCAGCAGCTTCGCGGACGGAGGTAGGAATGAGCAGTTCTTC.

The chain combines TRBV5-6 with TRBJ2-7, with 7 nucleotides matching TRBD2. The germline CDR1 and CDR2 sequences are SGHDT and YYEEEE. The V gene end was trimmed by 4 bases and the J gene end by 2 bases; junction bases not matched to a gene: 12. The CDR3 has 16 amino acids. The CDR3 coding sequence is TGTGCCAGCAGCCCACGACGTTTACTAGCGCCCTACGAGCAGTACTTC. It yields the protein CASSPRRLLAPYEQYF.

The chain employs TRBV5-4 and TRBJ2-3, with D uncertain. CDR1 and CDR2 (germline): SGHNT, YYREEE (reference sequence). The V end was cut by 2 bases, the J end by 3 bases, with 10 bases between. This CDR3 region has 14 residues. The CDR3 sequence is CASSFWAQTDTQYF. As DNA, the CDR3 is TGTGCCAGCAGCTTCTGGGCCCAGACAGATACGCAGTATTTT.

The DNA of the CDR3 is TGTGCCAGCAGCCAAAGCCTCTCCAATGAGCAGTTCTTC. This translates into CASSQSLSNEQFF. The chain has TRBV5-4 and TRBJ2-1; D uncertain. The germline V gene has CDR1 SGHNT and CDR2 YYREEE (reference sequence). The CDR3 length is 13 residues. V gave up 4 bases and J gave up 6 bases, with 11 bases separating them. The complete variable domain, with remaining parts taken from reference TRBV5-4 and TRBJ2-1, reads ETGVTQSPTHLIKTRGQQVTLRCSSQSGHNTVSWYQQALGQGPQFIFQYYREEENGRGNFPPRFSGLQFPNYSSELNVNALELDDSALYLCASSQSLSNEQFFGPGTRLTVL.

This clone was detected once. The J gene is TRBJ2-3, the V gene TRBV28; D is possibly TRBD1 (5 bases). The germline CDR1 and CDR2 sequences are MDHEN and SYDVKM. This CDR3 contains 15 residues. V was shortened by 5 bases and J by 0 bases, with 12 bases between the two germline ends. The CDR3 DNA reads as TGTGCCAGCAGTGAAGGGGTTACGAGCACAGATACGCAGTATTTT. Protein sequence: CASSEGVTSTDTQYF.

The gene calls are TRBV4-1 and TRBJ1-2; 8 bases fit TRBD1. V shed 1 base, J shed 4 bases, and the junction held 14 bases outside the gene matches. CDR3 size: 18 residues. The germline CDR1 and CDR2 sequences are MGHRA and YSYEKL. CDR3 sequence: CASSQGKRTGKVVYGYTF. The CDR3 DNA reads TGCGCCAGCAGCCAAGGAAAGAGGACAGGGAAGGTGGTCTATGGCTACACCTTC.

The CDR3 is CASSVGRLTDTQYF. CDR3 in DNA: TGTGCCAGCAGCGTAGGCAGATTAACAGATACGCAGTATTTT. The gene calls are TRBV9 and TRBJ2-3; no definite D call. In germline, CDR1 is SGDLS, CDR2 YYNGEE. The CDR3 length is 14 residues. V lost 0 bases and J lost 3, with 8 bases in between.

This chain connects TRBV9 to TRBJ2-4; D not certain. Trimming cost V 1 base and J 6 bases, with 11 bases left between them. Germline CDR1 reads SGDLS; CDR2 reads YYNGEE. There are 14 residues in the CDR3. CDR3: CASSVNDMRNIQYF. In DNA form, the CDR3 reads TGTGCCAGCAGCGTAAATGATATGCGAAACATTCAGTACTTC.

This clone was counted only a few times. CDR3 DNA sequence: TGTGCCAGCAACTCAATCCCCGGGCGGGGAGCCGGGGAGCTGTTTTTT. Encoded protein: CASNSIPGRGAGELFF. The gene calls are TRBV11-2 and TRBJ2-2; D may be TRBD2 (6 bases). V was trimmed by 7 bases and J by 6 bases, leaving 21 bases between them. Germline CDR1 and CDR2: SGHAT and FQNNGV. CDR3 size: 16 residues.

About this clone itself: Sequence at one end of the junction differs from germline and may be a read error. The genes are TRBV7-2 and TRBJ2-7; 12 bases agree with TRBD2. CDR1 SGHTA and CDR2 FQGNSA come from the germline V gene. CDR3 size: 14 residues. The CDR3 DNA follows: TGTGCCAGCAGCCTAGCGGGAGGGCCCTACGAGCAGTACTTC. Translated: CASSLAGGPYEQYF.

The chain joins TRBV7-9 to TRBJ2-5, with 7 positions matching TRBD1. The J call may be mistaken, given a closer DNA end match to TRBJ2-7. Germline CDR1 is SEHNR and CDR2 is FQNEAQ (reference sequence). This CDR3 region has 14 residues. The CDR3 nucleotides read TGTGCCAGCAGCTCCAGGGACAGATCCTACGAGCAGTACTTC. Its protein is CASSSRDRSYEQYF.

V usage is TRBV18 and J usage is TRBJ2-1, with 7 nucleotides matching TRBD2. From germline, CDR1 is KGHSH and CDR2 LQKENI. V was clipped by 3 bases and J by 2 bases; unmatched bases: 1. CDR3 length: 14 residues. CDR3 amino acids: CASSPSGAYNEQFF. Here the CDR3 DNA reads TGTGCCAGCTCACCGAGCGGGGCCTACAATGAGCAGTTCTTC.

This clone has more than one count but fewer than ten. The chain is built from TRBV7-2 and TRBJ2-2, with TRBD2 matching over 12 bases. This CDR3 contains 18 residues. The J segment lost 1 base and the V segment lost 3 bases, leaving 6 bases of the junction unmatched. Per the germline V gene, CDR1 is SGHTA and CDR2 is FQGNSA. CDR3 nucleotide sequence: TGTGCCAGCAGCTTCGTCCTAGCGGGAGGGCTGAACACCGGGGAGCTGTTTTTT. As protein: CASSFVLAGGLNTGELFF.